One T cell receptor (beta chain) is described in this entry. Its antigen is unknown. The CDR3 length is 15 residues. V was clipped by 0 bases and J by 5 bases, with 13 bases between them. Germline V gene data show CDR1 as LGHDT and CDR2 as YNNKEL (reference sequence). Through a sample-barcoded 5' primer and a J-beta primer mix, a second PCR was run for roughly 6 to 11 cycles. Each CDR3 protein is one row after TCRdb ran MiXCR on the 5' RACE reads. The table has under 800,000 distinct CDR3 sequences, about 42% seen once. These data come from a study of blood T cells in healthy people across ages. Study results and limitations: Both higher diversity and more naive CD4+ cells marked long-lived donors when set against aged donors.

This TCR came from a woman aged 60-75 years in good health. The specimen sequenced was blood. This chain joins TRBV3-1 and TRBJ2-5, with D perhaps TRBD2 (5 bases). The CDR3 nucleotides read TGTGCCAGCAGCCAAGATGGAGGTAGCTGGGAGACCCAGTACTTC. It codes for CASSQDGGSWETQYF.